These T cell receptor beta chains were read from a single sample in a study of blood T cells in healthy people across ages. Each CDR3 protein gets one entry after TCRdb re-called the 5' RACE reads with MiXCR. The repertoire holds hundreds of thousands of distinct CDR3 sequences, around 54% seen once, with 30% to 45% in the top ten. The specimen sequenced was blood. The receptors were gathered from a man aged 60 to 69 in good health. Both conserved end residues are part of each CDR3. Each record gives: D gene, CDR3 length, clone size, J gene, V gene, CDR3 DNA, CDR3 protein. A D gene is named only where the DNA matches it firmly. The size entry is marked missing in some rows and otherwise reads once, few, many or a size class.

TRBD2	14	few	TRBJ2-1	TRBV10-3	TGTGCCATCAGTGTTAGCGGGGTGGACAATGAGCAGTTCTTC	CAISVSGVDNEQFF
TRBD1	13	few	TRBJ2-3	TRBV24-1	TGTGCCACCAAGGACAGGGTGGCAGATACGCAGTATTTT	CATKDRVADTQYF
TRBD1	15	-	TRBJ1-4	TRBV28	TGTGCCAGCAGTTTAGTAAGCGCGGGACAGGGAAAACTGTTTTTT	CASSLVSAGQGKLFF
-	15	-	TRBJ2-3	TRBV6-2/TRBV6-3	TGTGCCAGCAGCGATAGGAGGCAAAATCAAGATACGCAGTATTTT	CASSDRRQNQDTQYF
-	13	-	TRBJ1-2	TRBV4-1	TGCGCCAGCAGCCAAGTTGGCCAGGAAGGCTACACCTTC	CASSQVGQEGYTF
-	13	-	TRBJ2-1	TRBV20-1	TGCAGTGCCCCGGACTGGTCGGGCAATGAGCAGTTCTTC	CSAPDWSGNEQFF
TRBD1	16	few	TRBJ2-4	TRBV7-2	TGTGCCAGCAGCCCACAGGGGACCTTAGCCAAAAACATTCAGTACTTC	CASSPQGTLAKNIQYF
-	13	-	TRBJ2-7	TRBV6-2/TRBV6-3	TGTGCCAGCAGTTACCCGGAAACCTACGAGCAGTACTTC	CASSYPETYEQYF
-	12	-	TRBJ2-7	TRBV7-2	TGTGCCAGCAGCTTGGGGTTAGGCGAGCAGTACTTC	CASSLGLGEQYF
-	12	-	TRBJ2-3	TRBV6-2/TRBV6-3	TGTGCCAGCAGAAAGGAAAGGGACGACCGGTATTTT	CASRKERDDRYF
TRBD1	15	few	TRBJ1-2	TRBV7-2	TGTGCCAGCAGTAAGCCGGGACAGCTTAACTATGGCTACACCTTC	CASSKPGQLNYGYTF
-	15	-	TRBJ2-7	TRBV20-1	TGCAGTGCTCTCGGTGGCGGCGGCAGCTCCTACGAGCAGTACTTC	CSALGGGGSSYEQYF
-	14	-	TRBJ1-2	TRBV7-2	TGTGCCAGCAGCTTAGCAGGGTCACGCTATGGCTACACCTTC	CASSLAGSRYGYTF
-	18	-	TRBJ2-5	TRBV20-1	TGCAGTGCTAGCGGATATAGTGGCCAGGGACGAGTCCAAGAGACCCAGTACTTC	CSASGYSGQGRVQETQYF
-	15	once	TRBJ1-6	TRBV5-5	TGTGCCAGCAGCTGGGGGCAGGCCTACAATTCACCCCTCCACTTT	CASSWGQAYNSPLHF
-	13	-	TRBJ2-5	TRBV7-8	TGTGCCTGCAGCTTCGCGGGGGGACAGTCCCAGTACTTC	CACSFAGGQSQYF
-	14	-	TRBJ2-7	TRBV5-1	TGCGCCAGCAGCGTGGACCAGGGCAACTACGAGCAGTACTTC	CASSVDQGNYEQYF
-	14	-	TRBJ1-6	TRBV6-5	TGTGCCAGCACACCAGCAGGGCGTCGGACACCCCTCCACTTT	CASTPAGRRTPLHF
-	14	few	TRBJ2-6	TRBV20-1	TGCAGTGCTAGAGACAGGGCTGGGGCCAACGTCCTGACTTTC	CSARDRAGANVLTF
-	14	-	TRBJ2-5	TRBV28	TGTGCCAGCAGTTCCAGACAGTTACAAGAGACCCAGTACTTC	CASSSRQLQETQYF
-	13	few	TRBJ2-4	TRBV12-3/TRBV12-4	TGTGCCAGCAGGCAGGGGGGCCAAAACATTCAGTACTTC	CASRQGGQNIQYF
TRBD2	15	-	TRBJ2-3	TRBV7-2	TGTGCCAGCAGCACAGCGGGGGGGCACACGGATACGCAGTATTTT	CASSTAGGHTDTQYF
-	15	-	TRBJ2-7	TRBV7-8	TGTGCCAGCAGCTTTCCACAGGGTAGCTCCTACGAGCAGTACTTC	CASSFPQGSSYEQYF
TRBD2	14	-	TRBJ2-3	TRBV10-3	TGTGCCATCACCGCTAGCGGGGGGGCAGATACGCAGTATTTT	CAITASGGADTQYF
TRBD2	14	-	TRBJ2-5	TRBV9	TGTGCCAGCACCCGGGGACTAAACCAAGAGACCCAGTACTTC	CASTRGLNQETQYF
-	15	-	TRBJ2-1	TRBV15	TGTGCCACCAGCAGACCGACGGATTCCTACAATGAGCAGTTCTTC	CATSRPTDSYNEQFF
TRBD2	15	many	TRBJ2-5	TRBV7-9	TGTGCCAGCAGTTGGGTGGAGCGGGGCCAAGAGACCCAGTACTTC	CASSWVERGQETQYF
-	15	-	TRBJ2-5	TRBV20-1	TGCAGTGCTACCCGCCCAAGTGGGGCCCAAGAGACCCAGTACTTC	CSATRPSGAQETQYF
-	12	-	TRBJ2-7	TRBV6-5	TGTGCCAGCAGTGACCCTGCCTACGAGCAGTACTTC	CASSDPAYEQYF
-	13	-	TRBJ1-4	TRBV7-9	TGTGCCAGCAGTGAAACTGGGAACGAAAAACTGTTTTTT	CASSETGNEKLFF
-	14	-	TRBJ2-5	TRBV11-1	TGTGCCAGCAGCCCCCGGACACACGGGGAGACCCAGTACTTC	CASSPRTHGETQYF
-	14	-	TRBJ2-1	TRBV7-9	TGTGCCAGCAGCTTAGAGGCTAGCTTCACTGAGCAGTTCTTC	CASSLEASFTEQFF
TRBD1	15	-	TRBJ2-1	TRBV5-4	TGTGCCAGCAGCCTGACAGGGGGGATCTTGAATGAGCAGTTCTTC	CASSLTGGILNEQFF
TRBD1	15	-	TRBJ1-2	TRBV27	TGTGCCAGCAGTCGAGATAACCCGGGACAGTCGGGCTACACCTTC	CASSRDNPGQSGYTF
-	12	-	TRBJ2-7	TRBV12-3/TRBV12-4	TGTGCCAGCAGTCGAGCCTCCTACGAGCAGTACTTC	CASSRASYEQYF
-	15	-	TRBJ1-2	TRBV4-1	TGCGCCAGCAGCCAAGATGAGGGCGCGAGCTATGGCTACACCTTC	CASSQDEGASYGYTF
-	16	-	TRBJ2-7	TRBV5-1	TGCGCCAGCAGCGATCCGCGCGGGGCAGGGGGCTACGAGCAGTACTTC	CASSDPRGAGGYEQYF
-	14	-	TRBJ2-7	TRBV28	TGTGCCAGCAGTTATGCGACAGGACACTACGAGCAGTACTTC	CASSYATGHYEQYF